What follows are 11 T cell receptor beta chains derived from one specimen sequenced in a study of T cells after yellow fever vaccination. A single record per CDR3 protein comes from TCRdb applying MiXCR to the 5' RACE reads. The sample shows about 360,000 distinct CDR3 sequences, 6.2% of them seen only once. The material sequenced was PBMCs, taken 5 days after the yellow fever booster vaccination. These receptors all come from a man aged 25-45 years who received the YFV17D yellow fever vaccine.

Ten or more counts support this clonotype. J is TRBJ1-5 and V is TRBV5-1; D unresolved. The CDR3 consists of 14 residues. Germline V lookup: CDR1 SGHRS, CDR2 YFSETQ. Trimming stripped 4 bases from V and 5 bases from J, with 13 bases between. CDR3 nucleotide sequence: TGCGCCAGCAGCCCACGGAGTACCGATCAGCCCCAGCATTTT. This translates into CASSPRSTDQPQHF. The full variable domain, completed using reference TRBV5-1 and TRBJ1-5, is KAGVTQTPRYLIKTRGQQVTLSCSPISGHRSVSWYQQTPGQGLQFLFEYFSETQRNKGNFPGRFSGRQFSNSRSEMNVSTLELGDSALYLCASSPRSTDQPQHFGDGTRLSIL.

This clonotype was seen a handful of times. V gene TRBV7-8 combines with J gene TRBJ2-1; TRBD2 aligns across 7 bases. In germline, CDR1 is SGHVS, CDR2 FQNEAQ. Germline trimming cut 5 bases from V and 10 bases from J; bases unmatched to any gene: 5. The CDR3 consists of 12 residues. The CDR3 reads CASSPPGGEQFF. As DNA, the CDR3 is TGTGCCAGCAGCCCCCCCGGGGGGGAGCAGTTCTTC.

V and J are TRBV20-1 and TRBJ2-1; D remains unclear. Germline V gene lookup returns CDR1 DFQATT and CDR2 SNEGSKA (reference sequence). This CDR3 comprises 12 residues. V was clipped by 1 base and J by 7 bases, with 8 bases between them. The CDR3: CSARVSRNEQFF. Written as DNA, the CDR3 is TGCAGTGCTAGAGTTTCGAGGAATGAGCAGTTCTTC.

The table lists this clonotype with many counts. This CDR3 reads CASSLGLAAYNEQFF. The CDR3 DNA sequence: TGTGCCAGCAGCTTAGGGCTAGCGGCCTACAATGAGCAGTTCTTC. The chain recombines TRBV7-2 with TRBJ2-1, with TRBD2 matching 7 bases. The V segment lost 1 base and the J segment 2 bases; nucleotides outside the gene matches: 2. The length of the CDR3 is 15 residues. The V gene's germline CDR1 is SGHTA and CDR2 FQGNSA. The full variable domain, completed using reference TRBV7-2 and TRBJ2-1, is GAGVSQSPSNKVTEKGKDVELRCDPISGHTALYWYRQSLGQGLEFLIYFQGNSAPDKSGLPSDRFSAERTGGSVSTLTIQRTQQEDSAVYLCASSLGLAAYNEQFFGPGTRLTVL.

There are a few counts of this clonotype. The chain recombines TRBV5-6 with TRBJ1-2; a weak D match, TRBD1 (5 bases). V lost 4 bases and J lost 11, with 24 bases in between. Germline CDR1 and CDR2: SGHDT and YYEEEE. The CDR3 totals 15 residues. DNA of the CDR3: TGTGCCAGCAGCCCCGGGGGGTCCAGGGTAGGAGCGTACACCTTC. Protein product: CASSPGGSRVGAYTF.

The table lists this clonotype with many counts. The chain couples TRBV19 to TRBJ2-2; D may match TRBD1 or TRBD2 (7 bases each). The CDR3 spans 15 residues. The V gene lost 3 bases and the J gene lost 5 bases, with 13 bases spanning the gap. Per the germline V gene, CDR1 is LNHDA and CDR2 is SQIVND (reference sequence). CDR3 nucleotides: TGTGCCAGTAGTATCAACAGGGGAGGGACCGGGGAGCTGTTTTTT. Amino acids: CASSINRGGTGELFF.

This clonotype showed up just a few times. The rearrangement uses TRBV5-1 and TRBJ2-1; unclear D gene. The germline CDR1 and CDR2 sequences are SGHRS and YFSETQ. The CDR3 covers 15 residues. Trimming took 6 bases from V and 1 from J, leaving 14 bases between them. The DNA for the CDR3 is TGCGCCAGCATCATTGTACCCGGTTCCTACAATGAGCAGTTCTTC. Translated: CASIIVPGSYNEQFF.

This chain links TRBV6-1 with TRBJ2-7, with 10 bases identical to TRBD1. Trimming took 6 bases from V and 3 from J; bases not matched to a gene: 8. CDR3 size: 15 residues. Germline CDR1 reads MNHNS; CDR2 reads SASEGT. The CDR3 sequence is CASRFRDRGLYEQYF. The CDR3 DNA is TGTGCCAGCAGATTTAGGGACAGGGGACTCTACGAGCAGTACTTC.

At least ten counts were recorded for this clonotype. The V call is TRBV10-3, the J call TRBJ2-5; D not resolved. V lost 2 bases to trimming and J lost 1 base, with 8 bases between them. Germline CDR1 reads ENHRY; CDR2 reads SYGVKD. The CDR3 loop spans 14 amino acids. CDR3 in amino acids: CAISETGSQETQYF. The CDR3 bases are TGTGCCATCAGTGAGACTGGCAGCCAAGAGACCCAGTACTTC.

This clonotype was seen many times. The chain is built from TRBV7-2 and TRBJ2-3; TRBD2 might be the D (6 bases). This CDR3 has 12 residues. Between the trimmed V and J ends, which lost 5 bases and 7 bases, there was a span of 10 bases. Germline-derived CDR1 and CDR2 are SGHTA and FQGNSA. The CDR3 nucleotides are TGTGCCAGCAGCGCGGGACTTTATACGCAGTATTTT. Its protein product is CASSAGLYTQYF.

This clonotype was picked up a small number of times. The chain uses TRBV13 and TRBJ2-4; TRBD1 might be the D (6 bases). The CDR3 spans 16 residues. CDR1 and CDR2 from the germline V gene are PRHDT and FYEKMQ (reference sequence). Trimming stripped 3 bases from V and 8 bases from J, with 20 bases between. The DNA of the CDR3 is TGTGCCAGCAGCTTGGGCAGGGACAACCCTCGGGACATTCAGTACTTC. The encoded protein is CASSLGRDNPRDIQYF.